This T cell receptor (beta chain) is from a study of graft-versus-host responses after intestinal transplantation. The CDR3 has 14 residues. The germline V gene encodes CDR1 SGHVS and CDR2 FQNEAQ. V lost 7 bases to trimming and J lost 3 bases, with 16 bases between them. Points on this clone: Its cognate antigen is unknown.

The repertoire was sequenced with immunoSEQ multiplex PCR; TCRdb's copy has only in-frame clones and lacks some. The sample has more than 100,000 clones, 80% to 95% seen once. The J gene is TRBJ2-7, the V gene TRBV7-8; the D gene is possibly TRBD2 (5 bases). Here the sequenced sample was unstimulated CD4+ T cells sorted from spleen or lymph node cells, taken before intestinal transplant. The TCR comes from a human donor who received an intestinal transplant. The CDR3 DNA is TGTGCCAGCACCTTTGCCGAGGGCCACTACGAGCAGTACTTC. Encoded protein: CASTFAEGHYEQYF.